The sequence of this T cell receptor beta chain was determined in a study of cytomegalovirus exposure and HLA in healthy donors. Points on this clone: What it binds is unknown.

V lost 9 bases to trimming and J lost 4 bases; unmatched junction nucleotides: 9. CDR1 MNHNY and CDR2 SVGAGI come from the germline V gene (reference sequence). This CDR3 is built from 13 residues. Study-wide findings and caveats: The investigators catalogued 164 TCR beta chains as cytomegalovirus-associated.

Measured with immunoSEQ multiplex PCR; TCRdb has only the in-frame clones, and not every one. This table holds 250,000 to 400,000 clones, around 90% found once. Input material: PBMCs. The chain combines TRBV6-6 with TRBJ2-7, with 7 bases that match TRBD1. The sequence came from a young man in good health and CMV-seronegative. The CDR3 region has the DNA TGTGCCAGTAAACCGGGACAGACTTACGAGCAGTACTTC. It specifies CASKPGQTYEQYF.